This T cell receptor beta chain originates from a study of identical twins. Findings of the study overall: The study found excess low generation probability among twin-shared out-of-frame alpha sequences. Findings depended on cross-sectional statistics rather than tracking the same donors.

Template switching supplied a universal primer site; unique molecular identifiers were carried on the cDNA. TCRdb called the 5' RACE reads again in MiXCR, with one record for every CDR3 protein. Of some 630,000 distinct CDR3 sequences listed, less than 9% were seen once; the top ten hold roughly 1.5%. Trimming took off 6 bases at V and 6 bases at J, with 16 bases between the two ends. This CDR3 has 14 amino acids. Germline V CDR1 and CDR2: MDHEN, SYDVKM. A few counts support this clonotype. The antigen is not known. This same sample was also taken into another study, of yellow fever vaccine responses in identical twins. As that study records: Twins' vaccine T cell response reportedly seemed partly convergent, partly personalized.

This clonotype was obtained from a woman aged 18 to 35 in good health. This chain connects TRBV28 to TRBJ2-3, with D tentatively TRBD1 (6 bases). Sequencing used PBMCs. This CDR3 is CASREPPGADTQYF. The CDR3 DNA sequence: TGTGCCAGCAGGGAGCCCCCAGGGGCTGATACGCAGTATTTT.